This entry lists 14 T cell receptor beta chains sequenced from one sample in a study of shared clonotypes between healthy human individuals. Repertoires were generated with immunoSEQ multiplex PCR, while TCRdb's copy carries only in-frame clones and drops some. The repertoire consists of some 450,000 clones, with roughly three quarters occurring once and the leading ten covering around 12%. Material for sequencing was PBMCs. Receptors were obtained from a woman aged 40 to 49 in good health. Some clones in this sample may be carry-over from other donors' samples.

The chain employs TRBV27 and TRBJ1-4; 8 bases align to TRBD1. The J segment lost 7 bases and the V segment lost 6 bases, leaving 7 bases of the junction unmatched. The germline V gene has CDR1 MNHEY and CDR2 SMNVEV (reference sequence). The CDR3 is 14 amino acids. The CDR3 reads CASSDDRGGEKLFF. The CDR3 bases are TGTGCCAGCAGCGATGACAGGGGCGGTGAAAAACTGTTTTTT.

This clone occurred many times. This CDR3 is also generated by other DNA sequences in the sample. J is TRBJ2-2 and V is TRBV10-2; a possible D gene is TRBD1 (6 bases). CDR3 length: 16 residues. Trimming removed 2 bases at V and 0 bases at J, with 10 bases between. CDR1 is WSHSY, CDR2 SAAADI, per germline. In DNA, the CDR3 is TGCGCCAGCAGTGAGACAGGGCGAGCGAACACCGGGGAGCTGTTTTTT. This gives the protein CASSETGRANTGELFF.

This chain joins TRBV29-1 and TRBJ1-2; TRBD1 matches at 8 bases. CDR1 and CDR2 from the germline V gene are SQVTM and ANQGSEA. This CDR3 has 12 amino acids. The CDR3 sequence is CNRDRLSDGYTF. CDR3 bases: TGCAACCGGGACAGGCTCTCCGATGGCTACACCTTC.

With regard to this clone: A far more abundant clone sits one base away, making this likely a read error. The chain links TRBV7-9 to TRBJ1-4; no clear D. Germline V gene sequence: CDR1 SEHNR, CDR2 FQNEAQ (reference sequence). The CDR3 totals 12 residues. The CDR3 region is CACQTRNERLFF. The CDR3 DNA is TGTGCCTGCCAGACGAGGAATGAAAGACTGTTTTTT. Filled out from reference TRBV7-9 and TRBJ1-4, the complete variable domain reads DTGVSQNPRHKITKRGQNVTFRCDPISEHNRLYWYRQTLGQGPEFLTYFQNEAQLEKSRLLSDRFSAERPKGSFSTLEIQRTEQGDSAMYLCACQTRNERLFFGSGTQLSVL.

This chain joins TRBV15 and TRBJ2-1, with 7 positions matching TRBD1. This CDR3 has 16 residues. With V trimmed by 2 bases and J by 0 bases, 4 bases remained unmatched. Germline CDR1 and CDR2: LNHNV and YYDKDF (reference sequence). CDR3 sequence reads: CATSRQGQSSYNEQFF. The CDR3 DNA is TGTGCCACCAGCAGACAGGGACAGAGCTCCTACAATGAGCAGTTCTTC.

The chain has TRBV7-9 and TRBJ2-5, with D uncertain. This CDR3 has 12 residues. Germline CDR1 and CDR2: SEHNR and FQNEAQ (reference sequence). V lost 5 bases, J lost 4 bases, and 8 bases lay in between. CDR3 protein: CASSPLGETQYF. The CDR3 DNA is TGTGCCAGCAGCCCCCTGGGAGAGACCCAGTACTTC.

The chain recombines TRBV7-8 with TRBJ2-5, with 10 bases matching TRBD1. The CDR3 length is 16 residues. Germline V lookup: CDR1 SGHVS, CDR2 FQNEAQ. V was pared by 1 base and J by 5 bases, with 7 bases of the junction left unmatched. CDR3 DNA sequence: TGTGCCAGCAGCTTAGATCGGGACAGGGGTTCTGAGACCCAGTACTTC. Residues: CASSLDRDRGSETQYF.

The chain uses TRBV5-1 and TRBJ1-1; perhaps TRBD1 as D (6 bases). CDR1 is SGHRS, CDR2 YFSETQ, per germline. There are 16 residues in the CDR3. Trimming took off 0 bases at V and 0 bases at J, with 12 bases between the two ends. CDR3 nucleotides: TGCGCCAGCAGCTTGGATACAGGGAACATGAACACTGAAGCTTTCTTT. Its translation is CASSLDTGNMNTEAFF.

This clone turned up a few times. The rearrangement joins TRBV4-3 to TRBJ2-5; D is unclear. Germline loops: CDR1 LGHNA, CDR2 YSLEER. V was clipped by 0 bases and J by 4 bases, with 9 bases between them. This CDR3 contains 14 residues. In DNA form, the CDR3 reads TGCGCCAGCAGCCAAGAAACGCCGGGAGAGACCCAGTACTTC. It codes for CASSQETPGETQYF.

J is TRBJ2-5 and V is TRBV10-3, with no clear D. Germline V gives CDR1 ENHRY, CDR2 SYGVKD. The CDR3 totals 14 residues. Trimming removed 0 bases from V and 4 bases from J, with 9 bases in between. The CDR3 DNA is TGTGCCATCAGTGAGTCGGGCCACCGAGAGACCCAGTACTTC. Protein: CAISESGHRETQYF.

Concerning this clone: It differs at one base from a far larger clone, so likely a read error. Other DNA sequences in the same sample also yield this CDR3. The chain employs TRBV5-1 and TRBJ2-1; D might be TRBD1 (6 bases). CDR1 SGHRS and CDR2 YFSETQ come from the germline V gene. The CDR3 has 17 amino acids. The CDR3 is CASSPATGTLTGNEQFF. The DNA for the CDR3 is TGCGCTAGCAGCCCCGCTACTGGGACGCTTACAGGGAATGAGCAGTTCTTC.

In this sample, this clone turned up many times. Other DNA sequences from this sample encode an identical CDR3 as well. The rearrangement links TRBV2 to TRBJ1-2, with D tentatively TRBD1 (5 bases). Germline lookup yields CDR1 SNHLY and CDR2 FYNNEI. The CDR3 totals 15 residues. Trimming left V 1 base short and J 5 bases short, with 14 bases between. The CDR3: CASSEVRDNPYGYTF. CDR3 nucleotide sequence: TGTGCCAGCAGTGAAGTCAGGGATAACCCATATGGCTACACCTTC.

DNA for the CDR3: TGTGCCATCAGAGACTCAGGGAGTGCGAACACTGAAGCTTTCTTT. Its protein is CAIRDSGSANTEAFF. The genes are TRBV10-3 and TRBJ1-1, with D perhaps TRBD1 (5 bases). Germline V CDR1 and CDR2: ENHRY, SYGVKD. CDR3 length: 15 residues. Trimming left V 6 bases short and J 1 base short, with 15 bases between.

The chain recombines TRBV6-1 with TRBJ1-2; the match to TRBD1 covers 7 bases. The germline CDR1 and CDR2 sequences are MNHNS and SASEGT. Unmatched junction bases numbered 11, after V lost 6 bases and J lost 4 bases. The CDR3 consists of 15 residues. CDR3 region: CASRKAGTALYGYTF. The DNA of the CDR3 is TGTGCCAGCAGGAAGGCCGGGACAGCGCTCTATGGCTACACCTTC.